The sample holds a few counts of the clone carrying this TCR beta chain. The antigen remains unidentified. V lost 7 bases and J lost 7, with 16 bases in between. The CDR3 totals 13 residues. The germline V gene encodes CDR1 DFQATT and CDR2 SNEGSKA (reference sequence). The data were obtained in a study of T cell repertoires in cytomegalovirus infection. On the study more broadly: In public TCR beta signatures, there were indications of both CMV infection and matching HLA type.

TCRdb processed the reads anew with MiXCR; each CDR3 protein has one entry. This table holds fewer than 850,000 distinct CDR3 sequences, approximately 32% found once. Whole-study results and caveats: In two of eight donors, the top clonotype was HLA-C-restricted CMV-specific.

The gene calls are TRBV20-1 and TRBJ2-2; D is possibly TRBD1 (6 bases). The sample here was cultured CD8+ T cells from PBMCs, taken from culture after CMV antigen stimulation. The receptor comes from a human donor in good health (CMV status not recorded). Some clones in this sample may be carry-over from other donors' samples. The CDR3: CSDVQGTGGELFF. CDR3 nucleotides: TGCAGTGACGTACAGGGTACTGGCGGGGAGCTGTTTTTT.